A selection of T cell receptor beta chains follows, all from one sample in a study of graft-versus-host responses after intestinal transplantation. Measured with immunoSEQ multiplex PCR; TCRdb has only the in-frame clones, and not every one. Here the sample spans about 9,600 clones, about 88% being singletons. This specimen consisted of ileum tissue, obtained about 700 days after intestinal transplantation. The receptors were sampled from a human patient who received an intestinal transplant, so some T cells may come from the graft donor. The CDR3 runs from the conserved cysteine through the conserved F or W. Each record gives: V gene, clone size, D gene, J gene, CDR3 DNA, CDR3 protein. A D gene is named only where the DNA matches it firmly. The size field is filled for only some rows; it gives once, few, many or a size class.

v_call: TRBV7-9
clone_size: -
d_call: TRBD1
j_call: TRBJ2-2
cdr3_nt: TGTGCCAGCAGCTTAGGACAGGGAAAAGGGAACACCGGGGAGCTGTTTTTT
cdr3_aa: CASSLGQGKGNTGELFF

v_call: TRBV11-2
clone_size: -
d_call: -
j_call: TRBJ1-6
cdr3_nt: TGTGCCAGCAGCTCTGAGGGGGAGCTGGCTACACCCCTCCACTTT
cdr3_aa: CASSSEGELATPLHF

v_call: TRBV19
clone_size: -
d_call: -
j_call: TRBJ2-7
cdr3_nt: TGTGCCAGTAGTCCCCGGGACCGGACCTACGAGCAGTACTTC
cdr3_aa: CASSPRDRTYEQYF

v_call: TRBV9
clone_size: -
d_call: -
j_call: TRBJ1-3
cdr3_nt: TGTGCCAGCACAAGTGAGCCGGTGCCCCTCTCTGGAAACACCATATATTTT
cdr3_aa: CASTSEPVPLSGNTIYF

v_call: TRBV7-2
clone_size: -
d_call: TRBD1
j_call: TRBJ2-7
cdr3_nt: TGTGCCAGCAGCTCCACAGGGGTGCCGTTTTCATACGAGCAGTACTTC
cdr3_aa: CASSSTGVPFSYEQYF

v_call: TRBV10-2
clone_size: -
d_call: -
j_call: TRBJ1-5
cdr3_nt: TGCGCCAGCAAGTCGAGTGAGGGGAATAATGGAGATCAGCCCCAGCATTTT
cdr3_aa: CASKSSEGNNGDQPQHF

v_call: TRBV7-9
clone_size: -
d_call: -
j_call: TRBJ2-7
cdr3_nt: TGTGCCAGCAGCTTTGGTCCGCAGGGGGGCTACGAGCAGTACTTC
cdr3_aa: CASSFGPQGGYEQYF

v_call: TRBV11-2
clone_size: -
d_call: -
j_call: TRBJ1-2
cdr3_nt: TGTGCCAGCAGCGGTAACACCTACTATGGCTACACCTTC
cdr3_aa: CASSGNTYYGYTF

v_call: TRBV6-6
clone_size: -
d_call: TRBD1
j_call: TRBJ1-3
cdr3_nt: TGTGCCAGCAGTTACAGACAGGGGGCTAGAAACACCATATATTTT
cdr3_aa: CASSYRQGARNTIYF

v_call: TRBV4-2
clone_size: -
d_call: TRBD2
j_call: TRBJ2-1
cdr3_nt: TGTGCCAGCAGTCCGATGACGGGGGGAACGTGGTACAATGAGCAGTTCTTC
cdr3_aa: CASSPMTGGTWYNEQFF

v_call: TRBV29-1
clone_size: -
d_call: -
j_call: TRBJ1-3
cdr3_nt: TGCAGCGTTGGCGAGGTCTCTGGAAACACCATATATTTT
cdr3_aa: CSVGEVSGNTIYF

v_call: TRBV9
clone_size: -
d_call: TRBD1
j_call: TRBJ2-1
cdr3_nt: TGTGCCAGCAGCCCAGGACAGGGGATGGGCAATGAGCAGTTCTTC
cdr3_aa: CASSPGQGMGNEQFF

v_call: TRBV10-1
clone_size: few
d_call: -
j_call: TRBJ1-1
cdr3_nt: TGCGCCAGCAGTCCGCTGGTTGGGGGTGAAGCTTTCTTT
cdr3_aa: CASSPLVGGEAFF

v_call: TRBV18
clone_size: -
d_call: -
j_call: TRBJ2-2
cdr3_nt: TGTGCCAGCTCACCCCGACGGCTGGCGGGGAAGGCCGGGGAGCTGTTTTTT
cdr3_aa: CASSPRRLAGKAGELFF

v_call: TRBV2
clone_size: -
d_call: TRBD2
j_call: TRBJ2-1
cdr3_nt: TGTGCCAGCATCCCCCCTAGCGGGAGGGGGCGGCAGTTCTTC
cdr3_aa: CASIPPSGRGRQFF

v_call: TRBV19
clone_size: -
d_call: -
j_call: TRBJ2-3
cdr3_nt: TGTGCCAGTAGTTCCCTTGGGGTTAGCACAGATACGCAGTATTTT
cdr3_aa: CASSSLGVSTDTQYF

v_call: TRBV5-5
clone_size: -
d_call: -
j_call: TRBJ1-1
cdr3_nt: TGTGCCAGCAGCTGGGGGGACACTGAAGCTTTCTTT
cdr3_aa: CASSWGDTEAFF

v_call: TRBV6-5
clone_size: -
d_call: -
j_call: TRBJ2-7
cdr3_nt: TGTGCCAGTCTAAGGGGCGTCGAGCAGTACTTC
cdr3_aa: CASLRGVEQYF

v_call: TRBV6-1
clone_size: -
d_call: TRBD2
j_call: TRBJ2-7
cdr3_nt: TGTGCCAGCAGTGAGACTAGCGGAGGACCCTACGAGCAGTACTTC
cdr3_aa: CASSETSGGPYEQYF

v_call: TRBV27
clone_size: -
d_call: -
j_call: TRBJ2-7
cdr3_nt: TGTGCCAGCAGTTTACCCGGACTTGACGAGCAGTACTTC
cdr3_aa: CASSLPGLDEQYF

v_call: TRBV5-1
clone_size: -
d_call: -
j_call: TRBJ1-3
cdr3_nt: TGCGCCAGCAGCCGGGACTCTGGAAACACCATATATTTT
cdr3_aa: CASSRDSGNTIYF

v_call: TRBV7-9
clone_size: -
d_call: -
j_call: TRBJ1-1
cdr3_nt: TGTGCCAGCAGCTTCGCAGGGGCTGACACTGAAGCTTTCTTT
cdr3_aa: CASSFAGADTEAFF

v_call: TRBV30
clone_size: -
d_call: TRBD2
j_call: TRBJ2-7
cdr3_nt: TGTGCCTGGAGTCGCCATGATTCTAGCGGGAGTTTTAGCGAGCAGTACTTC
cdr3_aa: CAWSRHDSSGSFSEQYF

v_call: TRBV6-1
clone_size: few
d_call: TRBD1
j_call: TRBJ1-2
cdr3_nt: TGTGCCAGCACCCCGGGACAGGGGGATAGTCGGGGCTACACCTTC
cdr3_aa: CASTPGQGDSRGYTF

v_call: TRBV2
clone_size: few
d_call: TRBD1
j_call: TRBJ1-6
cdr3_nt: TGTGCCAGCAGTGCCCGGACAGGGGATTCACCCCTCCACTTT
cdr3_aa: CASSARTGDSPLHF

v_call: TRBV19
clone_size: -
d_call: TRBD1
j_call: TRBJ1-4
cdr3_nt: TGTGCCAGTAGTAGAAGAAACAGGGGTGCTAATGAAAAACTGTTTTTT
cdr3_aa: CASSRRNRGANEKLFF

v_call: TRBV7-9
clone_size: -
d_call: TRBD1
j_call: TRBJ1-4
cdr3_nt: TGTGCCAGCAGCCCGTCAGGACAGGCTAATGAAAAACTGTTTTTT
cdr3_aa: CASSPSGQANEKLFF

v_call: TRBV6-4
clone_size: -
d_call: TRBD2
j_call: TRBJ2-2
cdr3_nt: TGTGCCAGCAGTGACTCAGCGGGAGGGCCCGGGGAGCTGTTTTTT
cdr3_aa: CASSDSAGGPGELFF

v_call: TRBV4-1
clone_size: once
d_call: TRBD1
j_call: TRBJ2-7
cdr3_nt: TGCGCCAGCAGTGGGGTAGGGGGCCGAGTGTACGAGCAGTACTTC
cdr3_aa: CASSGVGGRVYEQYF

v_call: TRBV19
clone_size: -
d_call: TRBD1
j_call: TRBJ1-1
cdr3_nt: TGTGCCAGTAGTATTCAGGGGCAGGGGGCTGAAGCTTTCTTT
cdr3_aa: CASSIQGQGAEAFF

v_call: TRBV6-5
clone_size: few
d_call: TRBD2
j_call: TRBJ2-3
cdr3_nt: TGTGCCAGCAGTTACTCTCCTAGCGGGGGCACAGATACGCAGTATTTT
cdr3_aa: CASSYSPSGGTDTQYF

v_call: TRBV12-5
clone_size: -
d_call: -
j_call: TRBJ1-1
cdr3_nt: TGTGCTAGTGGTTTCGACAGGTATGAAGCTTTCTTT
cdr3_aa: CASGFDRYEAFF

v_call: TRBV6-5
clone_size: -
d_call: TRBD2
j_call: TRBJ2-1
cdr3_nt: TGTGCCAGCAGCACCCCAGCGGGAGGGGGGAATGAGCAGTTCTTC
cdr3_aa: CASSTPAGGGNEQFF

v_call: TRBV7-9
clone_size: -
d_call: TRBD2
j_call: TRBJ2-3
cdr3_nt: TGTGCCAGCAGCCAAACGGCGGGGGGGATCACAGATACGCAGTATTTT
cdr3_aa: CASSQTAGGITDTQYF

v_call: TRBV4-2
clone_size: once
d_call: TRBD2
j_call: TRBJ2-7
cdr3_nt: TGTGCCAGCAGCTTGGAGAGCGGGATCCCGACGAGGCCCTACGAGCAGTACTTC
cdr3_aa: CASSLESGIPTRPYEQYF

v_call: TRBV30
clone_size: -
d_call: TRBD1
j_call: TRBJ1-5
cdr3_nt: TGTGCCTGGAGGGGAAGACAGGGTAATCAGCCCCAGCATTTT
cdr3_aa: CAWRGRQGNQPQHF

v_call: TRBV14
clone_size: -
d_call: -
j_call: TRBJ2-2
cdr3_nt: TGTGCCAGCAGCCAAGGCAAGAACACCGGGGAGCTGTTTTTT
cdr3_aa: CASSQGKNTGELFF

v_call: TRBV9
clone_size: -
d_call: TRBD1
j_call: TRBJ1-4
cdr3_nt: TGTGCCAGCAGCGGGCCGGGACAGGGTCAGGAAAAACTGTTTTTT
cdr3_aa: CASSGPGQGQEKLFF

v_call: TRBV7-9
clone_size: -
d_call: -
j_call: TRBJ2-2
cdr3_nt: TGTGCCAGCAGCTTACTACCCTCGAACACCGGGGAGCTGTTTTTT
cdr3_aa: CASSLLPSNTGELFF

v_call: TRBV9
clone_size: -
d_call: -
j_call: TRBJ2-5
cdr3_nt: TGTGCCAGCAGCGTAGAGTATAGGCAAGAGACCCAGTACTTC
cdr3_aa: CASSVEYRQETQYF

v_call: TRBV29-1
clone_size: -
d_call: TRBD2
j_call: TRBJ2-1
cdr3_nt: TGCAGCGGGGGACTAGCAGACAATGAGCAGTTCTTC
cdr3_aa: CSGGLADNEQFF

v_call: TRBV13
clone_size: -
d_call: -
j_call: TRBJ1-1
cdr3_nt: TGTGCCAGCAGCCTGGGACACCCGAACACTGAAGCTTTCTTT
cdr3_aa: CASSLGHPNTEAFF

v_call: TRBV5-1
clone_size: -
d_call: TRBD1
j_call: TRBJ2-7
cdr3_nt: TGCGCCAGCAGCTTCCCTGACAGGGCCTACGAGCAGTACTTC
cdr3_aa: CASSFPDRAYEQYF

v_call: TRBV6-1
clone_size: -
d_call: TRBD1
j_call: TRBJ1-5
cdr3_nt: TGTGCCAGCAGAGGAGGGGGCCCCCATCAGCCCCAGCATTTT
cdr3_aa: CASRGGGPHQPQHF

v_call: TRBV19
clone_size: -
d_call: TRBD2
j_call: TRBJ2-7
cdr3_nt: TGTGCCAGTAGTTCCCCCGGGACTAGTAGTTACGAGCAGTACTTC
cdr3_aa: CASSSPGTSSYEQYF

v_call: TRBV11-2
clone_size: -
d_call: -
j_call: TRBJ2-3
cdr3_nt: TGTGCCAGCAGCTTACGAGGGGCGGGGAGCAACACAGATACGCAGTATTTT
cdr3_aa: CASSLRGAGSNTDTQYF

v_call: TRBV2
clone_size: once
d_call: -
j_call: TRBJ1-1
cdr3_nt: TGTGCCAGCAGATTGACGGCAGGGGTGAACACTGAAGCTTTCTTT
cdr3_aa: CASRLTAGVNTEAFF

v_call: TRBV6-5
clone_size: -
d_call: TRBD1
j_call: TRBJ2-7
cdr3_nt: TGTGCCAGCAGTTACGGGACAGGGGGCTACGAGCAGTACTTC
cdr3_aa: CASSYGTGGYEQYF

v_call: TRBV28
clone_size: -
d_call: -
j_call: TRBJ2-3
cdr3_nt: TGTGCCAGCAGTGCCGCAGGGGGGGATACGCAGTATTTT
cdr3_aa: CASSAAGGDTQYF

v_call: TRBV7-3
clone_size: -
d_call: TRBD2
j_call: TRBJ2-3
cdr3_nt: TGTGCCAGCAGCCAATCTGGACTAGCGGGAAGCACAGATACGCAGTATTTT
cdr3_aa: CASSQSGLAGSTDTQYF

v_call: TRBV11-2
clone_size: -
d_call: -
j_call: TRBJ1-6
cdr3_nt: TGTGCCAGCAGCTTTAGCAGTTCACCCCTCCACTTT
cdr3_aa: CASSFSSSPLHF

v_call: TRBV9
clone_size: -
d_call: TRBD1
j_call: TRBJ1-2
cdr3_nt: TGTGCCAGCAGCGGCGAAGCAGGGGGGGCTAATGGCTACACCTTC
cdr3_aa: CASSGEAGGANGYTF

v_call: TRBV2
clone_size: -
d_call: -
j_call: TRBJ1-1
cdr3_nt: TGTGCCAGCAGTCCACCGGGCCCTGGGGACACTGAAGCTTTCTTT
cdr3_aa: CASSPPGPGDTEAFF